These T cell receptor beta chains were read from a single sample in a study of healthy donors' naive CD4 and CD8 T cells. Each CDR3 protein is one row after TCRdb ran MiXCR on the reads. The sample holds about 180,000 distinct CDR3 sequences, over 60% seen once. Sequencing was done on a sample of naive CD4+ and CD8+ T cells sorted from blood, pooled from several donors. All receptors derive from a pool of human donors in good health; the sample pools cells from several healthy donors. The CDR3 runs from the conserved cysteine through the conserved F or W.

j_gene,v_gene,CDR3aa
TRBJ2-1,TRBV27,CASSAMGRISYNEQFF
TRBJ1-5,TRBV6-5,CASSLGGSRQPQHF
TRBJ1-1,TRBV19,CASSPTGPWTEAFF
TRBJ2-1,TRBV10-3,CAITPGGSNEQFF
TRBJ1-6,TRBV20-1,CSARVGRVSYNSPLHF
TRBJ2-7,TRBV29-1,CSVEEHYPDGEQYF
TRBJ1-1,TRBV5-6,CASSLRRQLIEAFF
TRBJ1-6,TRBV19,CASSIEQGWNSPLHF
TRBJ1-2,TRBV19,CASSISRGLRYGYTF
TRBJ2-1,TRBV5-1,CASSLDGGSTYNEQFF
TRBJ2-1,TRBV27,CASSFRGGNYNEQFF
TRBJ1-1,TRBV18,CASSPPAGITEAFF
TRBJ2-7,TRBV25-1,CASSRWGTGYEQYF
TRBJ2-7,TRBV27,CASSYQGPSAEQYF
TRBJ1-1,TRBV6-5,CASSYSAPSSEAFF
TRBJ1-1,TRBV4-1,CASSQEEGQPEAFF
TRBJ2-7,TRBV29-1,CSVPAGGTTYEQYF
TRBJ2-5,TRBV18,CASSPQQQETQYF
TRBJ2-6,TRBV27,CASSINPTGHSGANVLTF
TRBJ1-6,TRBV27,CASRIWGLSPLHF
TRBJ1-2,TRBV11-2,CASSLTGFGPDGYTF
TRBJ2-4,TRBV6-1,CASRRQQGAKNIQYF
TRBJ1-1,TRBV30,CAWSPREYTEAFF
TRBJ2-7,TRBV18,CASSADPSYEQYF
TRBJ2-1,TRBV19,CASSKRLAGASSYNEQFF
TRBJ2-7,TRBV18,CASSPQQGGGHEQYF
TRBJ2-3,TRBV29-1,CSGQDLSTDTQYF
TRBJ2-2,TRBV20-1,CSAYPGLSNTGELFF
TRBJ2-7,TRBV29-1,CSVDDQIYEQYF
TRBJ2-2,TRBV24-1,CATSDSRPGQGYTGELFF
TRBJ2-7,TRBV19,CASSVRTGDLYEQYF
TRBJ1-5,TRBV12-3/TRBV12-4,CASSARTVGQPQHF
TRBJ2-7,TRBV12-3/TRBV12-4,CASTPRGRSYEQYF
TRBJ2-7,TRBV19,CASSASLTGWTGPTYEQYF
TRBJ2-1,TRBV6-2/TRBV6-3,CASHPGLPLRDEQFF
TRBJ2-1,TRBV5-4,CASSRGHQEGNEQFF
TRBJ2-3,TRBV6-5,CASSLRLPQRDLSDTQYF
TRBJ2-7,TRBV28,CASSLGGTGVTYEQYF
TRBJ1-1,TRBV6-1,CASSEALRVLTGTNTEAFF
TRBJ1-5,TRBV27,CASSPPVGPQHF
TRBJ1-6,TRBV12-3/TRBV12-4,CASSQWTGGSYNSPLHF
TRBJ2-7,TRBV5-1,CASSHGSYEQYF
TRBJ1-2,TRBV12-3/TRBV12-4,CASRPDRSPFGYTF
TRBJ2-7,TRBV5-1,CASSLEPWNPYEQYF
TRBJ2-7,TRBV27,CASSLSWTLASYEQYF
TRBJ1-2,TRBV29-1,CSVEETGLRYGYTF
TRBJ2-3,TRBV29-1,CSVGTSGRGDTQYF